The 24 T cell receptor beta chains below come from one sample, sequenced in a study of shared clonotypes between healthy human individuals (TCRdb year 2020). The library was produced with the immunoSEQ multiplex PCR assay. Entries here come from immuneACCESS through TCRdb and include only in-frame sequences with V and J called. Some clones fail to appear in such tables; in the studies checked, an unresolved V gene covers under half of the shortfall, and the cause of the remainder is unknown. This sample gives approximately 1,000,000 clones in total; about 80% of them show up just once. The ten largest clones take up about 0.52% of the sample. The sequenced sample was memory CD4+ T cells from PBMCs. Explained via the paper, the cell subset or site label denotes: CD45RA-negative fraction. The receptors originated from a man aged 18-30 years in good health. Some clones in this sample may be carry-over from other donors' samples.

The CDR3 reads CASSSDRGPDTQYF. The CDR3 DNA reads as TGTGCCAGCAGCTCGGACAGGGGCCCAGATACGCAGTATTTT. This chain connects TRBV28 to TRBJ2-3; the match to TRBD1 covers 9 bases. The CDR3 spans 14 residues. Germline V gives CDR1 MDHEN, CDR2 SYDVKM. V was pared by 6 bases and J by 4 bases, with 5 bases of the junction left unmatched.

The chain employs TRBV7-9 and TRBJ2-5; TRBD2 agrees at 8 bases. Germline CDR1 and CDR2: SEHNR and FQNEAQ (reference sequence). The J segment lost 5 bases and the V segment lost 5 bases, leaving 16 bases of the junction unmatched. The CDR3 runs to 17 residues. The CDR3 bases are TGTGCCAGCAGCGAAGACCGACTAGCGATAGTTGTGGAGACCCAGTACTTC. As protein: CASSEDRLAIVVETQYF.

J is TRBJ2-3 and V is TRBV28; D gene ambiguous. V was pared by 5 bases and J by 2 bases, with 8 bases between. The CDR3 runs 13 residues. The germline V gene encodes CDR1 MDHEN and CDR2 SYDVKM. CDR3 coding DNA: TGTGCCAGCAGTCGTACGGCCACAGATACGCAGTATTTT. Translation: CASSRTATDTQYF.

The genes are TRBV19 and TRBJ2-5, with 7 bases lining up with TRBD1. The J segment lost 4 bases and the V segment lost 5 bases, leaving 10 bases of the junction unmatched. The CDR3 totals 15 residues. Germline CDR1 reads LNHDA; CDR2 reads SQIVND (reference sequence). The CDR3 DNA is TGTGCCAGTAGTCCCATGGGACAGAGCGGAGAGACCCAGTACTTC. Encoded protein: CASSPMGQSGETQYF.

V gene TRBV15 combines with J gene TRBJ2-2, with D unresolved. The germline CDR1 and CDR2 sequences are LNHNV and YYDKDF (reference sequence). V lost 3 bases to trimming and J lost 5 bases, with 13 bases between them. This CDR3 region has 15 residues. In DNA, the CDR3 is TGTGCCACCAGCAGGGGGATCCTAGGGACCGGGGAGCTGTTTTTT. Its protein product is CATSRGILGTGELFF.

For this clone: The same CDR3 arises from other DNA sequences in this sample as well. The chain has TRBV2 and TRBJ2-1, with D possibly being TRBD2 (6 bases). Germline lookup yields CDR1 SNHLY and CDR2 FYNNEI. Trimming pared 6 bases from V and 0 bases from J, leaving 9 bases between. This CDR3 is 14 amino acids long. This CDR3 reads CASRRESSYNEQFF. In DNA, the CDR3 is TGTGCCAGCAGACGGGAGAGCTCCTACAATGAGCAGTTCTTC.

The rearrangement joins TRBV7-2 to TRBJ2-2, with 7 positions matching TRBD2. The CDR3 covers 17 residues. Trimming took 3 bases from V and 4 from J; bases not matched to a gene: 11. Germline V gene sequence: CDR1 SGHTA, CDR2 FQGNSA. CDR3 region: CASSLTGLRLITGELFF. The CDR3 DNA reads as TGTGCCAGCAGCTTGACGGGACTAAGATTGATCACCGGGGAGCTGTTTTTT.

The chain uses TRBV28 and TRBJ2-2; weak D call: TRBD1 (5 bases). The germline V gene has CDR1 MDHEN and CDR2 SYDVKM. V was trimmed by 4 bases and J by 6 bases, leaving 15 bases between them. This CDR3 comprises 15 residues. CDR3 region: CASSWASGYPGELFF. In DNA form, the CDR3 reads TGTGCCAGCAGTTGGGCGTCAGGGTATCCCGGGGAGCTGTTTTTT. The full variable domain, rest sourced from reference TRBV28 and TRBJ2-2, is DVKVTQSSRYLVKRTGEKVFLECVQDMDHENMFWYRQDPGLGLRLIYFSYDVKMKEKGDIPEGYSVSREKKERFSLILESASTNQTSMYLCASSWASGYPGELFFGEGSRLTVL.

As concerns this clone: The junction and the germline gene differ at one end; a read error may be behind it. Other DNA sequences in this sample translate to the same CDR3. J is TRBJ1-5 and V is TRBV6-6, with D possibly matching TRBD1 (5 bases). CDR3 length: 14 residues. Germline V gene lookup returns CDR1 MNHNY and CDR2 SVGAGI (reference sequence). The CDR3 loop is CASSYSQGNQPQHF. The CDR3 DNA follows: TGTGCCAGCAGTTACTCGCAGGGCAACCAGCCCCAGCATTTT.

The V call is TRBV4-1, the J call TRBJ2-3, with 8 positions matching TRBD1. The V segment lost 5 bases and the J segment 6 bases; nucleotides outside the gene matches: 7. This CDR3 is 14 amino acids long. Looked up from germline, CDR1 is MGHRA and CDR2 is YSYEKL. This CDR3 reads CASSSQGDRDTQYF. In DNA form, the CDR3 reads TGCGCCAGCAGCAGCCAAGGGGACAGGGATACGCAGTATTTT.

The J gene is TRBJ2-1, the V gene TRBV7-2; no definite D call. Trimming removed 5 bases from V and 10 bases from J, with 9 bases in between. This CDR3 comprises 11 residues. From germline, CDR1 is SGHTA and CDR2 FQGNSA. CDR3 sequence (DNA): TGTGCCAGCAGCCGACAATGGGAGCAGTTCTTC. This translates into CASSRQWEQFF. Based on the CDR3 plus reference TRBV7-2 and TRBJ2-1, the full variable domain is GAGVSQSPSNKVTEKGKDVELRCDPISGHTALYWYRQSLGQGLEFLIYFQGNSAPDKSGLPSDRFSAERTGGSVSTLTIQRTQQEDSAVYLCASSRQWEQFFGPGTRLTVL.

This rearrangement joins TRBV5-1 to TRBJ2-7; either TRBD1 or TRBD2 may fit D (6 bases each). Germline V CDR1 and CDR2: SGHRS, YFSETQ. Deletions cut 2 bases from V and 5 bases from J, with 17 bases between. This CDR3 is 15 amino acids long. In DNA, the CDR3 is TGCGCCAGCAGCTTAGGGGGGATTCAACGGGACGAGCAGTACTTC. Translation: CASSLGGIQRDEQYF.

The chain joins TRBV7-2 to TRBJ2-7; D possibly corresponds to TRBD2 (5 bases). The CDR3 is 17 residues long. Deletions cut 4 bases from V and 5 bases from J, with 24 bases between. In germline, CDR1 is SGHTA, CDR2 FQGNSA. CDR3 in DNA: TGTGCCAGCAGCTCCCTACGCGTCCAGGAGGAGTTGGACGAGCAGTACTTC. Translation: CASSSLRVQEELDEQYF.

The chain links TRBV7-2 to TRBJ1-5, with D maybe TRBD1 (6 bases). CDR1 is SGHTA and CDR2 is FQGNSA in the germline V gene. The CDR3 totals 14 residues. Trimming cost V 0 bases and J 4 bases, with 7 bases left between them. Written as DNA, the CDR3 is TGTGCCAGCAGCTTAGCGGGACAAAATCAGCCCCAGCATTTT. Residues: CASSLAGQNQPQHF.

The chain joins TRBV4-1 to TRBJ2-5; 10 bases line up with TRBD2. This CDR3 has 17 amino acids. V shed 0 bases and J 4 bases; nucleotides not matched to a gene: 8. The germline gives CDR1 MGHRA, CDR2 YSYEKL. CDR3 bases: TGCGCCAGCAGCCAAGATCGAGAGCGGGAGGGCCGAGAGACCCAGTACTTC. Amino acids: CASSQDREREGRETQYF.

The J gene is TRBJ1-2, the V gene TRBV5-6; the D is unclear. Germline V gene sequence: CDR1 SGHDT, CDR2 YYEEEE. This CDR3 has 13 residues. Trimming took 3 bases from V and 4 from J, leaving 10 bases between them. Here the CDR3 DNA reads TGTGCCAGCAGCTCCGACACCCTCTATGGCTACACCTTC. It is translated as CASSSDTLYGYTF. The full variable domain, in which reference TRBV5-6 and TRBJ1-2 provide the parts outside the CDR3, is DAGVTQSPTHLIKTRGQQVTLRCSPKSGHDTVSWYQQALGQGPQFIFQYYEEEERQRGNFPDRFSGHQFPNYSSELNVNALLLGDSALYLCASSSDTLYGYTFGSGTRLTVV.

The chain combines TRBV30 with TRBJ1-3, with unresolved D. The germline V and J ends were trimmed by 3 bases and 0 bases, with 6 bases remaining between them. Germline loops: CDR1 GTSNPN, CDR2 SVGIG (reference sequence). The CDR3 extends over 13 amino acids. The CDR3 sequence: CAWSPSSGNTIYF. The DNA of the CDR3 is TGTGCCTGGAGCCCGAGCTCTGGAAACACCATATATTTT.

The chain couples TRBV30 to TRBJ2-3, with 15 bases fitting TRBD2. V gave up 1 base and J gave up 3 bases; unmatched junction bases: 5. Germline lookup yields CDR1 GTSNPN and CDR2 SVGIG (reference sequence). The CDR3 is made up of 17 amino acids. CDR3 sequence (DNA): TGTGCCTGGAGTGGGACTAGCGGGAGGGCGTGGACAGATACGCAGTATTTT. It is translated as CAWSGTSGRAWTDTQYF.

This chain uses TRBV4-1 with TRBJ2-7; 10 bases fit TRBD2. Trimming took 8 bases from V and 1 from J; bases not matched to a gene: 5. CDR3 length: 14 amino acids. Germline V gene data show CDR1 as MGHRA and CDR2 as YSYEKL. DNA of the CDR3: TGCGCCAGCCGCTGGACTAGCGGTTCCTACGAGCAGTACTTC. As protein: CASRWTSGSYEQYF.

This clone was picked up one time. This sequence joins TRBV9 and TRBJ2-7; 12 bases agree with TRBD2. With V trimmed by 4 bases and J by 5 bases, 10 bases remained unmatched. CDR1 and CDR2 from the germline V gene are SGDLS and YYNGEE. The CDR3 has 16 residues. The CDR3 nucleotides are TGTGCCAGCAGCCCCACCCTAGCGGGAGGGATCAACGAGCAGTACTTC. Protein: CASSPTLAGGINEQYF.

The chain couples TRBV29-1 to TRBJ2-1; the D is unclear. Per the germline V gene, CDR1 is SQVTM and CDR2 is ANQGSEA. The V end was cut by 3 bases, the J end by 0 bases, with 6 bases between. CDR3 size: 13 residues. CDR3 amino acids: CSVDHLSYNEQFF. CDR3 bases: TGCAGCGTTGACCACCTCTCCTACAATGAGCAGTTCTTC.

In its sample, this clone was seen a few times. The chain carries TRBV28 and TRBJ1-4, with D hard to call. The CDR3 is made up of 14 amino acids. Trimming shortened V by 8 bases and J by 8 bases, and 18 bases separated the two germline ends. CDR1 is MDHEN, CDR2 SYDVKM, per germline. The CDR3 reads CASCNGRRGEKLFF. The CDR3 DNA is TGTGCCAGCTGTAATGGGAGACGGGGAGAAAAACTGTTTTTT.

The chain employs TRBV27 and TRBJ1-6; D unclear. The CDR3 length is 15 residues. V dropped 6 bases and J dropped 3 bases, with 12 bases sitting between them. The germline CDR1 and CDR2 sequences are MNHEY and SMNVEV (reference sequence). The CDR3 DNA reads TGTGCCAGCAGCCTCAATGGTGGCTATAATTCACCCCTCCACTTT. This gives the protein CASSLNGGYNSPLHF.

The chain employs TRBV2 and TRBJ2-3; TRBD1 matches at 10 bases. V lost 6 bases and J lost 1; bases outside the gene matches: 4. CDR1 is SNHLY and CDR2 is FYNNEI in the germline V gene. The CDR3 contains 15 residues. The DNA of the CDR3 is TGTGCCAGCAGCGACGGGACAGGGGGCACAGATACGCAGTATTTT. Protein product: CASSDGTGGTDTQYF.